The TCR beta chain described here comes from a study of identical twins. General study results and limits: For cord blood, abundant beta clonotypes had fewer insertions, unlike memory repertoires, which showed none.

The germline V gene has CDR1 LGHNT and CDR2 FRNRAP. The CDR3 has 18 residues. Trimming cost V 2 bases and J 2 bases; bases outside gene matches: 11. MiXCR was run by TCRdb on the 5' RACE reads, yielding one entry per CDR3 protein. The sample records hundreds of thousands of distinct CDR3 sequences, 6.5% to 9% being singletons. This clonotype has a handful of counts. The antigen is unknown. This sample was shared with a second study, whose subject was yellow fever vaccine responses in identical twins.

The chain carries TRBV12-5 and TRBJ2-2, with 7 bases identical to TRBD1. This sequence originates from a woman between 18 and 30 years old in good health. Sequenced sample: CD8+ T cells sorted from blood. The DNA for the CDR3 is TGTGCTAGTGGTTTGACCCTTTCCGGGACAGAAAACACCGGGGAGCTGTTTTTT. Protein: CASGLTLSGTENTGELFF.